These 5 T cell receptor beta chains originate from one sample sequenced in a study of blood T cells in healthy people across ages. With a J-beta primer mix and a sample-barcoded 5' primer, a second PCR ran about 6 to 11 cycles. TCRdb recomputed calls from the 5' RACE reads with MiXCR, one row per CDR3 protein. The sample carries hundreds of thousands of distinct CDR3 sequences, under 30% recorded once. Sequences were obtained from blood. These receptors all come from a woman of 80 years or more in good health.

A word on this clonotype: One base away lies a much larger clone, so this may be a sequencing read error. The V and J genes are TRBV5-1 and TRBJ2-3; perhaps TRBD2 as D (5 bases). With 3 bases removed from V and 3 bases from J, the gap between germline ends came to 14 bases. This CDR3 comprises 15 residues. Germline V gene data show CDR1 as SGHRS and CDR2 as YFSETQ. CDR3 protein: CASSSEARRTDTQYF. CDR3 bases: TGCGCCAGCAGCTCGGAGGCCCGCCGGACAGATACGCAGTATTTT. The full variable domain, in which reference TRBV5-1 and TRBJ2-3 provide the parts outside the CDR3, is KAGVTQTPRYLIKTRGQQVTLSCSPISGHRSVSWYQQTPGQGLQFLFEYFSETQRNKGNFPGRFSGRQFSNSRSEMNVSTLELGDSALYLCASSSEARRTDTQYFGPGTRLTVL.

This clonotype showed up many times. The chain joins TRBV12-3 or TRBV12-4 to TRBJ2-2, with 7 bases fitting TRBD1. The CDR3 is 19 amino acids. V shed 7 bases, J shed 4 bases, and the junction held 21 bases outside the gene matches. The CDR3 reads CASIPIRTGRYRPTGELFF. Written as DNA, the CDR3 is TGTGCCAGCATTCCTATTAGGACAGGAAGATATAGGCCCACCGGGGAGCTGTTTTTT.

This clonotype was picked up a small number of times. CDR3 amino acids: CASSLGLDLLNTEAFF. The CDR3 DNA reads TGTGCCAGCAGTTTAGGGTTGGACCTCTTGAACACTGAAGCTTTCTTT. V is TRBV12-3 or TRBV12-4 and J is TRBJ1-1; D unclear. V was pared by 1 base and J by 0 bases, with 12 bases between. The CDR3 runs 16 residues.

Many counts were recorded for this clonotype. The V and J genes are TRBV4-3 and TRBJ2-3; TRBD1 aligns across 10 bases. This CDR3 has 15 residues. Germline V gene sequence: CDR1 LGHNA, CDR2 YSLEER. The trim removed 3 bases at V and 3 bases at J, leaving 3 bases unmatched. CDR3 sequence (DNA): TGCGCCAGCAGCCACAGGACAGGGGGGACAGATACGCAGTATTTT. Amino acids: CASSHRTGGTDTQYF.

This rearrangement joins TRBV25-1 to TRBJ1-6; D is unclear. The germline gives CDR1 MGHDK, CDR2 SYGVNS. The CDR3 spans 13 residues. Trimming cost V 6 bases and J 9 bases, with 12 bases left between them. CDR3 DNA sequence: TGTGCCAGCAGGCAGCTGAGTAGTTCACCCCTCCACTTT. Translating gives CASRQLSSSPLHF.